A selection of T cell receptor beta chains follows, all from one sample in a study of CXCR3-negative and CXCR3-positive naive CD8 T cells. TCRdb re-called the 5' RACE reads; one entry per CDR3 protein, DNA not given. The listing contains under 75,000 distinct CDR3 sequences. Source material: naive CXCR3- CD8+ T cells from blood. The receptors shown here come from a human donor in good health. Some clones in this sample may be carry-over from other donors' samples. CDR3s include the opening cysteine and the closing phenylalanine or tryptophan. The order of the fields is J gene, V gene, CDR3 protein.

TRBJ2-5,TRBV25-1,CASSEYIVSETQYF
TRBJ2-1,TRBV21-1,CASSKMTSGGGFNEQFF
TRBJ2-7,TRBV19,CASSIVYGTGNNEQYF
TRBJ2-3,TRBV7-9,CASSNLAGETDTQYF
TRBJ1-1,TRBV6-5,CASSYVTLNTEAFF
TRBJ2-7,TRBV6-6,CASSYPTGGELWSSYEQYF
TRBJ2-3,TRBV29-1,CSVVVVDTQYF
TRBJ2-7,TRBV13,CASSSTESTSSYEQYF
TRBJ2-7,TRBV29-1,CSVEVVSGFNEQYF
TRBJ2-1,TRBV5-1,CASRSSYNEQFF
TRBJ2-1,TRBV29-1,CSVEPQGNEQFF
TRBJ1-2,TRBV28,CASSLAPGGYGYTF
TRBJ2-7,TRBV5-1,CASSLQGVPGTIANEQYF
TRBJ2-3,TRBV5-1,CASTVGTTSTDTQYF
TRBJ2-3,TRBV11-2,CASSPSGPEPDTQYF
TRBJ1-2,TRBV7-8,CASSLYSLYGYTF
TRBJ2-1,TRBV5-6,CASSLDGNRIYNEQFF
TRBJ1-5,TRBV6-2/TRBV6-3,CASSWTSGTEPQPQHF
TRBJ2-7,TRBV29-1,CSGILAGTYEQYF
TRBJ1-1,TRBV21-1,CASAAGQNTEAFF
TRBJ2-1,TRBV29-1,CSVEGAGGPDNEQFF
TRBJ1-2,TRBV29-1,CSVVGTVSYGYTF
TRBJ2-1,TRBV14,CASSLRDVLIYNEQFF